These 13 T cell receptor beta chains were all obtained from the same sample, sequenced in a study of blood T cells in healthy people across ages (dated by TCRdb to the mid-2010s). Receptors were amplified or captured by 5' RACE. Sequencing relied on an Illumina HiSeq 2500. A second PCR of about 6 to 11 cycles was performed with a sample-barcoded 5' primer and a J-beta primer mix. TCRdb took the public reads, trimmed them with fastp at Q25, ran MiXCR for clone calling and kept in-frame beta chains. Rows with a matching CDR3 protein are joined into one entry that keeps the most common DNA and genes. In all, the sample holds nearly 1 million distinct CDR3 sequences, and around 54% of those were seen once. In total, the top ten clones hold roughly a fifth of the sample. Sequencing was carried out using blood. The receptors stem from a woman aged 60 to 75 in good health.

This clonotype was counted a few times. The chain carries TRBV6-1 and TRBJ2-6; D gene unclear. Germline CDR1 and CDR2: MNHNS and SASEGT. The CDR3 has 14 amino acids. Trimming left V 5 bases short and J 4 bases short, with 9 bases between. The CDR3 here is CASSRQAGANVLTF. Here the CDR3 DNA reads TGTGCCAGCAGTCGGCAAGCCGGGGCCAACGTCCTGACTTTC.

This clonotype appeared a single time. The chain employs TRBV20-1 and TRBJ2-7, with D perhaps matching TRBD1 (6 bases). Judging by the DNA end, TRBJ2-4 fits better; the J call may be wrong. The germline V gene encodes CDR1 DFQATT and CDR2 SNEGSKA (reference sequence). The CDR3 totals 14 residues. The CDR3 bases are TGCAGTGCTAACCCGGGACATGCCAAAAACATTCAGTACTTC. It is translated as CSANPGHAKNIQYF.

The gene calls are TRBV28 and TRBJ2-5; 8 bases are shared with TRBD2. The CDR3 runs to 15 residues. CDR1 MDHEN and CDR2 SYDVKM come from the germline V gene. With V trimmed by 3 bases and J by 4 bases, 7 bases remained unmatched. DNA for the CDR3: TGTGCCAGCAGTTTTGCAGCGGGAGTTGTAGAGACCCAGTACTTC. This sequence encodes CASSFAAGVVETQYF.

The J gene is TRBJ2-1, the V gene TRBV6-2 or TRBV6-3, with D perhaps matching TRBD2 (5 bases). Germline values: CDR1 MNHEY, CDR2 SVGEGT. Trimming left V 2 bases short and J 5 bases short, with 10 bases between. CDR3 length: 14 amino acids. CDR3 sequence reads: CASSYQRRNNEQFF. The CDR3 nucleotides read TGTGCCAGCAGTTACCAGCGGAGGAACAATGAGCAGTTCTTC.

This chain connects TRBV2 to TRBJ2-3, with 11 nucleotides matching TRBD2. J lost 5 bases, V lost 6 bases, and 4 bases had no gene match. The CDR3 covers 14 residues. Per the germline V gene, CDR1 is SNHLY and CDR2 is FYNNEI. The CDR3 DNA sequence: TGTGCCAGCAGATCTGGACTAGCGGGAGATACGCAGTATTTT. Protein sequence: CASRSGLAGDTQYF.

The chain recombines TRBV14 with TRBJ2-7; no clear D. V lost 4 bases, J lost 3 bases, and 13 bases lay in between. Germline V gene data show CDR1 as SGHDN and CDR2 as FVKESK. The CDR3 is 14 residues long. The DNA for the CDR3 is TGTGCCAGCAGCCGAAGTAGCAGGTTCTACGAGCAGTACTTC. Protein sequence: CASSRSSRFYEQYF. Together with reference TRBV14 and TRBJ2-7, the CDR3 gives the full variable domain: EAGVTQFPSHSVIEKGQTVTLRCDPISGHDNLYWYRRVMGKEIKFLLHFVKESKQDESGMPNNRFLAERTGGTYSTLKVQPAELEDSGVYFCASSRSSRFYEQYFGPGTRLTVT.

This clonotype was observed a single time. V gene TRBV7-2 combines with J gene TRBJ2-5; D remains unclear. TRBJ2-7 explains the end of the DNA better; the J call may be wrong. This CDR3 has 15 residues. Germline CDR1 and CDR2: SGHTA and FQGNSA. The CDR3 is CASTHASVQQYEQYF. CDR3 DNA sequence: TGTGCCAGCACCCACGCGAGCGTCCAACAATACGAGCAGTACTTC.

As concerns this clonotype: Its ends do not fully match the called genes, so a read error is possible. The chain has TRBV20-1 and TRBJ2-2; TRBD2 is a possible D gene (5 bases). Germline V gene lookup returns CDR1 DFQATT and CDR2 SNEGSKA (reference sequence). The CDR3 has 13 residues. As DNA, the CDR3 is TGCAATGCTAGCTCCGGGTGGGCCGGGGAGCTGTTTTTT. It is translated as CNASSGWAGELFF.

This chain links TRBV7-3 with TRBJ2-1; 7 bases map to TRBD2. The length of the CDR3 is 14 residues. Per the germline V gene, CDR1 is SGHTA and CDR2 is FQGTGA. V dropped 5 bases and J dropped 8; count of bases not matched to a gene: 9. CDR3: CASSPGLHKDEQFF. In DNA form, the CDR3 reads TGTGCCAGCAGCCCGGGACTACATAAGGATGAGCAGTTCTTC.

The chain recombines TRBV6-2 or TRBV6-3 with TRBJ2-1; 9 bases map to TRBD1. Germline-derived CDR1 and CDR2 are MNHEY and SVGEGT. CDR3 length equals 15 residues. The trim removed 4 bases at V and 8 bases at J, leaving 9 bases unmatched. The CDR3, as DNA: TGTGCCAGCAGTTTTGCCGGGACAGGGAGAGATGAGCAGTTCTTC. Protein product: CASSFAGTGRDEQFF.

This clonotype has a handful of counts. Written as DNA, the CDR3 is TGCGCCAGCAGCCACATTGGGGGGCGCGACAATGAGCAGTTCTTC. This gives the protein CASSHIGGRDNEQFF. The V and J genes are TRBV4-1 and TRBJ2-1; perhaps D is TRBD1 or TRBD2 (6 bases each). This CDR3 has 15 amino acids. The germline V and J ends were trimmed by 3 bases and 5 bases, with 14 bases remaining between them. Germline loops: CDR1 MGHRA, CDR2 YSYEKL.

CDR3: CASSFPGPMEQFF. The CDR3 region has the DNA TGTGCCAGCAGCTTTCCGGGACCCATGGAGCAGTTCTTC. The chain recombines TRBV7-2 with TRBJ2-1, with D perhaps assigned TRBD1 or TRBD2 (5 bases each). Deletions cut 3 bases from V and 10 bases from J, with 13 bases between. Per the germline V gene, CDR1 is SGHTA and CDR2 is FQGNSA. The CDR3 length is 13 residues.

The V and J genes are TRBV12-3 or TRBV12-4 and TRBJ2-7; TRBD2 matches at 16 bases. V was pared by 5 bases and J by 3 bases, with 7 bases of the junction left unmatched. CDR3 length: 17 amino acids. DNA of the CDR3: TGTGCCAGCAGTACCGGGACTAGCGGGAGGGCGGACTACGAGCAGTACTTC. It yields the protein CASSTGTSGRADYEQYF.